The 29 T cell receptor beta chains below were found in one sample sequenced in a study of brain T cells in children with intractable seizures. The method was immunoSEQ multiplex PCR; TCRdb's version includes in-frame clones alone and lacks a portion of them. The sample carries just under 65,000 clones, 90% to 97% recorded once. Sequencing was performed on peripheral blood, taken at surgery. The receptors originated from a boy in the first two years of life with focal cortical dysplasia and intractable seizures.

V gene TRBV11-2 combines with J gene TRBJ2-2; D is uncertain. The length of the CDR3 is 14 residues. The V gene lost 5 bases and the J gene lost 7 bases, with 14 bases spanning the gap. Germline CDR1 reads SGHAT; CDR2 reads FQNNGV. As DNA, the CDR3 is TGTGCCAGCAGCCCCCCTAGATCGGGCGGGGAGCTGTTTTTT. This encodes CASSPPRSGGELFF.

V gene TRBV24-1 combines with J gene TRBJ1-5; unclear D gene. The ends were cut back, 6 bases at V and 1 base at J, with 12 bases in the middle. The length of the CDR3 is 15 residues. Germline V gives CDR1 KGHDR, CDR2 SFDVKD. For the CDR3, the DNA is TGTGCCACCAGTCCCACGGGTCGCAGCAATCAGCCCCAGCATTTT. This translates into CATSPTGRSNQPQHF.

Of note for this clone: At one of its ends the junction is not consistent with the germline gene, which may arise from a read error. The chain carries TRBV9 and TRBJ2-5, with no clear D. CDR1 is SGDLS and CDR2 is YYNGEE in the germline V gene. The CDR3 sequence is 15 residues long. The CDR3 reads CASNVMGGTQETQYF. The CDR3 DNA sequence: TGTGCCAGCAACGTAATGGGCGGAACACAAGAGACCCAGTACTTC.

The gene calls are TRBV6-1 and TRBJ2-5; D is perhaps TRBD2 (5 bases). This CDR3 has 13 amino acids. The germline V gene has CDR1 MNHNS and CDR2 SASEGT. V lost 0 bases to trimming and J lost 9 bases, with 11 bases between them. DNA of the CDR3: TGTGCCAGCAGTGAAGCGAGGGTCCCACCCCAGTACTTC. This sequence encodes CASSEARVPPQYF.

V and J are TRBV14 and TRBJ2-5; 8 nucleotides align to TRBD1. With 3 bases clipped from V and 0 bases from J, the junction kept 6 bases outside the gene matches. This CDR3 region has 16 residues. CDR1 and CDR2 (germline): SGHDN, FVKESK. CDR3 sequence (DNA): TGTGCCAGCAGCCAGAGTCGGACAGGGTACCAAGAGACCCAGTACTTC. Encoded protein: CASSQSRTGYQETQYF.

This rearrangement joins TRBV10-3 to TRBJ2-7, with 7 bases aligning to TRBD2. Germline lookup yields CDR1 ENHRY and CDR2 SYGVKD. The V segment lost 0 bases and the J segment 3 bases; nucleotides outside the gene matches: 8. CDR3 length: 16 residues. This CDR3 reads CAISESGGAKYYEQYF. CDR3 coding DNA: TGTGCCATCAGTGAGTCGGGAGGGGCCAAGTACTACGAGCAGTACTTC.

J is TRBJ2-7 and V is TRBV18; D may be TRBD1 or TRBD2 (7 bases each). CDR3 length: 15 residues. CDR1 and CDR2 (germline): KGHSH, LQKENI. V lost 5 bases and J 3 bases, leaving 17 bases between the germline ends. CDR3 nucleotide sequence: TGTGCCAGCTCAGTAGGAGCAGGGGGGGACTACGAGCAGTACTTC. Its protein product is CASSVGAGGDYEQYF.

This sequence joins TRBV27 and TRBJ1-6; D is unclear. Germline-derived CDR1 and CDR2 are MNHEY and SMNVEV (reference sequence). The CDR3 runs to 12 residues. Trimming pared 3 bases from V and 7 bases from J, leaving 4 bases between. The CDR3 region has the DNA TGTGCCAGCAGTTTTTACAATTCACCCCTCCACTTT. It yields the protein CASSFYNSPLHF.

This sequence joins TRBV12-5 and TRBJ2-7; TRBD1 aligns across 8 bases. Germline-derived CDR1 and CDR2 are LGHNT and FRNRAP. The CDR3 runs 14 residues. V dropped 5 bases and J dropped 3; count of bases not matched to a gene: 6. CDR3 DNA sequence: TGTGCTAGTGGTCCAGGGGGCGCGGTCTACGAGCAGTACTTC. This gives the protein CASGPGGAVYEQYF.

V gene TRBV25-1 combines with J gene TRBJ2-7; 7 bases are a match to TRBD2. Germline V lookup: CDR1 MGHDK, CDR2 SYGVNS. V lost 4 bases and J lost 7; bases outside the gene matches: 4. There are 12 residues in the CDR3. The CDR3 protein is CASSGIGGEQYF. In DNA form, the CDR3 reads TGTGCCAGCAGTGGCATCGGGGGGGAGCAGTACTTC.

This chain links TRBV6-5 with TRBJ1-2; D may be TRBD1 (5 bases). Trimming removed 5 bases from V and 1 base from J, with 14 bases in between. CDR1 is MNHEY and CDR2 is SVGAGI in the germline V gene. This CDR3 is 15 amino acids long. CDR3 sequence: CASSLPGPLNYGYTF. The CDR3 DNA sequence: TGTGCCAGCAGTCTTCCGGGACCTCTTAACTATGGCTACACCTTC.

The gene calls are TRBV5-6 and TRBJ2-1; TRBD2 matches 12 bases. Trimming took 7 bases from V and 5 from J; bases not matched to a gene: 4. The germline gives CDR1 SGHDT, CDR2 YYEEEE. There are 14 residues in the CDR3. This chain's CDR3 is CASYGLAGNNEQFF. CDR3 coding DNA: TGTGCCAGCTACGGACTAGCGGGAAACAATGAGCAGTTCTTC.

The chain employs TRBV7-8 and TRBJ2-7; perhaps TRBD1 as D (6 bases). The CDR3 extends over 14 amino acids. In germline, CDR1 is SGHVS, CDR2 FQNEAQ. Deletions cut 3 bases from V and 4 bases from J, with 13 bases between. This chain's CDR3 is CASSFDRLGYEQYF. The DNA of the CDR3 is TGTGCCAGCAGCTTCGACAGGTTGGGGTACGAGCAGTACTTC.

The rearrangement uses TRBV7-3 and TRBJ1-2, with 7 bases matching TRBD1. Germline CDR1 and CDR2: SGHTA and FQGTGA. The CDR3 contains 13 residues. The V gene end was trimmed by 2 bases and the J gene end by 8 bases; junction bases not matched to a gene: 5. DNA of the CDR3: TGTGCCAGCAGCTTAGGGACAGCAGAAGGCTACACCTTC. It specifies CASSLGTAEGYTF.

The CDR3 DNA is TGTGCCAGCAGTTACGACAGGGGCTATGGCTACACCTTC. Translating it yields CASSYDRGYGYTF. The chain carries TRBV6-5 and TRBJ1-2; 8 bases agree with TRBD1. Germline V lookup: CDR1 MNHEY, CDR2 SVGAGI. Trimming cost V 2 bases and J 4 bases; bases outside gene matches: 0. This CDR3 is built from 13 residues.

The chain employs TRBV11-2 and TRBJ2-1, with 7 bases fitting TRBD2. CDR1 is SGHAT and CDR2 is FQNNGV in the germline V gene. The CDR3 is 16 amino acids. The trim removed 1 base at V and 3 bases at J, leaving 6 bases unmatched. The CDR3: CASSLGGTTIYNEQFF. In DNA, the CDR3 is TGTGCCAGCAGCTTAGGTGGGACTACAATCTACAATGAGCAGTTCTTC. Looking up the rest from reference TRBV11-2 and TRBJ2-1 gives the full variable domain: EAGVAQSPRYKIIEKRQSVAFWCNPISGHATLYWYQQILGQGPKLLIQFQNNGVVDDSQLPKDRFSAERLKGVDSTLKIQPAKLEDSAVYLCASSLGGTTIYNEQFFGPGTRLTVL.

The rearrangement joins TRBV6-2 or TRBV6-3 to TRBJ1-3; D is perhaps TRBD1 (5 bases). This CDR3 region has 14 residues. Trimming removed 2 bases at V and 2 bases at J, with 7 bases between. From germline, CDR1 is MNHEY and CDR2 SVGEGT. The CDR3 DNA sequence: TGTGCCAGCAGTTACCCGGACACTGGAAACACCATATATTTT. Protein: CASSYPDTGNTIYF.

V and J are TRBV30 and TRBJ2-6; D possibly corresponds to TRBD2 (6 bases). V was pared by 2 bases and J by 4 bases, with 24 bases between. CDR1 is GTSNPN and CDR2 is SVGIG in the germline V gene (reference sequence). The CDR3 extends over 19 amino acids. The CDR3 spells CAWSLEGRDSRSGANVLTF. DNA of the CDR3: TGTGCCTGGAGTCTCGAGGGCCGGGACTCGCGGTCGGGGGCCAACGTCCTGACTTTC. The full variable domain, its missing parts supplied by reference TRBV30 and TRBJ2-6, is SQTIHQWPATLVQPVGSPLSLECTVEGTSNPNLYWYRQAAGRGLQLLFYSVGIGQISSEVPQNLSASRPQDRQFILSSKKLLLSDSGFYLCAWSLEGRDSRSGANVLTFGAGSRLTVL.

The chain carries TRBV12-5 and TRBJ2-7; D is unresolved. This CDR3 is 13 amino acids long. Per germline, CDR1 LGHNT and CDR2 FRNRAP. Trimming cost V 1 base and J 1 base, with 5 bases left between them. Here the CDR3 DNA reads TGTGCTAGTGGTTTGGCCCTTTCCTACGAGCAGTACTTC. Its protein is CASGLALSYEQYF.

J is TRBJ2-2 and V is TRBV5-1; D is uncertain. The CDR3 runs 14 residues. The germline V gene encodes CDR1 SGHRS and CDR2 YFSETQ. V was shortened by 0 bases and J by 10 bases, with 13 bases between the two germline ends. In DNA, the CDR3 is TGCGCCAGCAGCTTGGTGGTGGCTCCAGAGGAGCTGTTTTTT. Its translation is CASSLVVAPEELFF.

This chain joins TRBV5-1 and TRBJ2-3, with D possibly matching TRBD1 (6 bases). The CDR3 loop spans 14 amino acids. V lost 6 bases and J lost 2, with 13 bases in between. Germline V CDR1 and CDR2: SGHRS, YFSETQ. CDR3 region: CASTGAGATDTQYF. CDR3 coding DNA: TGCGCCAGCACTGGGGCAGGGGCCACAGATACGCAGTATTTT.

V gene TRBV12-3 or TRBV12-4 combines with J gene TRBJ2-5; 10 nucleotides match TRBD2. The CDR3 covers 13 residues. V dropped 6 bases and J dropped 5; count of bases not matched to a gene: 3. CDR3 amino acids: CASRLAGWETQYF. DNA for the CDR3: TGTGCCAGCAGACTAGCGGGGTGGGAGACCCAGTACTTC.

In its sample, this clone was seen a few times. CDR3 nucleotide sequence: TGTGCCAGCAGTTGGGACAGTAACTATGGCTACACCTTC. Translated: CASSWDSNYGYTF. V gene TRBV6-2 or TRBV6-3 combines with J gene TRBJ1-2, with 7 nucleotides matching TRBD1. The CDR3 length is 13 residues. Germline CDR1 is MNHEY and CDR2 is SVGEGT. J gave up 1 base and V 4 bases, and 0 bases lay outside the gene matches.

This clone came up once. The CDR3 region is CASMTSSPYGYTF. The CDR3 bases are TGTGCCAGCATGACGAGCTCCCCCTATGGCTACACCTTC. The chain links TRBV6-5 to TRBJ1-2, with D hard to call. V lost 7 bases and J 4 bases, leaving 13 bases between the germline ends. This CDR3 spans 13 amino acids. Germline lookup yields CDR1 MNHEY and CDR2 SVGAGI.

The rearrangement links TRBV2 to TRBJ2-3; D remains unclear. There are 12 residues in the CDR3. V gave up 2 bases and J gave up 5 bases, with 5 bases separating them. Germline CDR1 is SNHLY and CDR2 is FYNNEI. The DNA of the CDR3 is TGTGCCAGCAGTGAATCCGAAGATACGCAGTATTTT. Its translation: CASSESEDTQYF.

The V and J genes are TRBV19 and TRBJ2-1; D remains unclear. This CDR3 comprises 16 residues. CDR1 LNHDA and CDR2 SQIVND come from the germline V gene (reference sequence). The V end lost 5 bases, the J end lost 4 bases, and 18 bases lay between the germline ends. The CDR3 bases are TGTGCCAGTAGTCTAAGGCCCTGGTTCACATACAATGAGCAGTTCTTC. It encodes CASSLRPWFTYNEQFF. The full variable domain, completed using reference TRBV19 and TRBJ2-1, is DGGITQSPKYLFRKEGQNVTLSCEQNLNHDAMYWYRQDPGQGLRLIYYSQIVNDFQKGDIAEGYSVSREKKESFPLTVTSAQKNPTAFYLCASSLRPWFTYNEQFFGPGTRLTVL.

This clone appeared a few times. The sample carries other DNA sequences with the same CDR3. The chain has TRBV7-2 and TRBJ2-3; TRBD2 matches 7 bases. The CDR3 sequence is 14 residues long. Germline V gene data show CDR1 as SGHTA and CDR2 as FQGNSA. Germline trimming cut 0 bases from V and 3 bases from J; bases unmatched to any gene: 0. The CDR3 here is CASSLARGTDTQYF. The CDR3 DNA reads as TGTGCCAGCAGCTTAGCGCGGGGGACAGATACGCAGTATTTT.

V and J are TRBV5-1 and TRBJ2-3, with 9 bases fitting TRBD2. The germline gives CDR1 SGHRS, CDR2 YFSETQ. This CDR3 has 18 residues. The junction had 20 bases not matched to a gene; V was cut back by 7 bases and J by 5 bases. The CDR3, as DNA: TGCGCCAGCGCGCTATTCCCGACTAGCGGAAACCATTTAGATACGCAGTATTTT. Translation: CASALFPTSGNHLDTQYF.

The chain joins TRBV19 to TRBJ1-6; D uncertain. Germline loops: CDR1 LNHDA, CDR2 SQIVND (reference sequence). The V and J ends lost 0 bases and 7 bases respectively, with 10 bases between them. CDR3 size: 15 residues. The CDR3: CASSIEAGWNSPLHF. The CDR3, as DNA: TGTGCCAGTAGTATAGAGGCAGGCTGGAATTCACCCCTCCACTTT. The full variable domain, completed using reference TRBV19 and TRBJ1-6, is DGGITQSPKYLFRKEGQNVTLSCEQNLNHDAMYWYRQDPGQGLRLIYYSQIVNDFQKGDIAEGYSVSREKKESFPLTVTSAQKNPTAFYLCASSIEAGWNSPLHFGNGTRLTVT.